Included here is one T cell receptor beta chain sequence, with context. These data originate in a study of shared clonotypes between healthy human individuals. Study-level background: A donor's plate count was three for CD4 naive and three for CD4 memory; CD8 naive had two and CD8 memory one.

CD45RO-negative CD8 cells positively selected for CCR7 made up the naive population, which excluded terminally differentiated effector memory CD45RA+ cells. TCRdb's copy holds only in-frame clones and misses some; the assay was immunoSEQ multiplex PCR. The data show about 820,000 clones, with 92% seen just once and about 24% held by the top ten. CDR1 SGHVS and CDR2 FNYEAQ come from the germline V gene. CDR3 length equals 19 residues. The V gene end was trimmed by 0 bases and the J gene end by 3 bases; junction bases not matched to a gene: 15. Sequencing was done on a sample of naive CD8+ T cells sorted from blood. This chain links TRBV7-6 with TRBJ2-7, with 9 positions matching TRBD2. The clonotype was recovered from a man aged 30-40 years in good health. The CDR3 loop is CASSLAGTSLAGPIYEQYF. In DNA form, the CDR3 reads TGTGCCAGCAGCTTAGCTGGTACGAGTCTAGCGGGACCCATCTACGAGCAGTACTTC.